This record looks at one TCR beta chain sequence and its context. These data originate in a study of blood T cell repertoires in COVID-19. About the study: COVID-19 samples collected from the United States, Italy and Spain covered acute and convalescent phases. The cDNA or gDNA used as material had been derived from T cells, B-cell-depleted T cells, or PBMCs.

The trim removed 3 bases at V and 8 bases at J, leaving 6 bases unmatched. Germline CDR1 reads LNHDA; CDR2 reads SQIVND (reference sequence). The CDR3 sequence is 16 residues long. Original data processing: The authors estimated nucleated cell counts from reference gene primer amplification. Libraries were prepared by immunoSEQ multiplex PCR; TCRdb keeps only in-frame clonotypes and omits some of them. The V and J calls and the clone size are those of that table, but D and trimming were determined from the DNA. The sample records approximately 140,000 clones, around nine tenths being singletons. The V and J genes are TRBV19 and TRBJ1-6; 11 positions match TRBD1. The receptor's source is a middle-aged man with active or convalescent COVID-19. Input material: peripheral blood. The CDR3 nucleotides read TGTGCCAGTAGTATGGCCCGGGACAGGGGGTATTCACCCCTCCACTTT. As protein: CASSMARDRGYSPLHF.